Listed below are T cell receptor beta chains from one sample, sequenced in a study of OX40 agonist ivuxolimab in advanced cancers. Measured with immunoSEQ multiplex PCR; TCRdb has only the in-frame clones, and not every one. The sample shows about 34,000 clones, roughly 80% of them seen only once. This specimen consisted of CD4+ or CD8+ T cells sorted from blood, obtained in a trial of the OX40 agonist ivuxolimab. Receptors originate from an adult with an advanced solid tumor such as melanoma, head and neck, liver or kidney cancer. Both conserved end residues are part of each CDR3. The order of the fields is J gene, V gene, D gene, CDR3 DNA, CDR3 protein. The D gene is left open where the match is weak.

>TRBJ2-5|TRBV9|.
TGTGCCAGCAGCGTAGGAACTACTCAAGAGACCCAGTACTTC
CASSVGTTQETQYF
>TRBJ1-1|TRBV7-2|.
TGTGCCAGCAGACTGGGGGGGGTGCGGACTGAAGCTTTCTTT
CASRLGGVRTEAFF
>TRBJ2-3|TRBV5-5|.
TGTGCCTCGCAGCTCCGAGGGGTTGACACAGATACGCAGTATTTT
CASQLRGVDTDTQYF
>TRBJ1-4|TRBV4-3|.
TGCGCCAGCAGCCGTTTTGCCGGGAGGATGGGAGAAAAACTGTTTTTT
CASSRFAGRMGEKLFF
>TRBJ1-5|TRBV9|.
TGTGCCAGCAGCGTTGGAGGGAATGAGCCCCAGCATTTT
CASSVGGNEPQHF
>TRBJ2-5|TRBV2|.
TGTGCCAGCAGTGAAGCAGGGGAGACCCAGTACTTC
CASSEAGETQYF
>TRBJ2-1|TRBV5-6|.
TGTGCCAGCAGCTTGGAGGGCCTGAACAATGAGCAGTTCTTC
CASSLEGLNNEQFF
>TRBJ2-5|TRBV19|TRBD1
TGTGCCAGTCGAAACGCCGGGACAGGGAAAGAGACCCAGTACTTC
CASRNAGTGKETQYF
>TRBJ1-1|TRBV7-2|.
TGTGCCAGCAGCTTAGGGGGGGCGTACACTGAAGCTTTCTTT
CASSLGGAYTEAFF
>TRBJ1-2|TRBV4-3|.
TGCGCCAGCAGCCAAGTTACCTCGGGCCGGGGCTACACCTTC
CASSQVTSGRGYTF
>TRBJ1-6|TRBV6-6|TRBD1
TGTGCCAGCAACGGACCAGGGGGCGGAAATTCACCCCTCCACTTT
CASNGPGGGNSPLHF